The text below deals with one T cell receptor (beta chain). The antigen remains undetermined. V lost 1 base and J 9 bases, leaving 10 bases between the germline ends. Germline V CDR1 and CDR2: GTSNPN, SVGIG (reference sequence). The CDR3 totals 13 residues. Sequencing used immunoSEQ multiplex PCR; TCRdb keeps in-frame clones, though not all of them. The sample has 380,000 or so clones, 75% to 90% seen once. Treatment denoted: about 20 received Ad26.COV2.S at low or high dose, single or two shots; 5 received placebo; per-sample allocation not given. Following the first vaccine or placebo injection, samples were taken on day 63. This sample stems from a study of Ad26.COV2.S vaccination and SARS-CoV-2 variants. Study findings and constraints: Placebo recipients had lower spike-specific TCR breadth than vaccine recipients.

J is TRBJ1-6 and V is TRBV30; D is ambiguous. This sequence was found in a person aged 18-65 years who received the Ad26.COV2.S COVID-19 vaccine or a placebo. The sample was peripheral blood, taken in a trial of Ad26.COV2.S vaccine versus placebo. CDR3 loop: CAWSAQRSSPLHF. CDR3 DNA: TGTGCCTGGAGTGCGCAGAGGAGTTCACCCCTCCACTTT.